A selection of T cell receptor beta chains follows, all from one sample in a study of T cells after yellow fever vaccination. TCRdb independently ran MiXCR on the 5' RACE reads; one entry per CDR3 protein. The sample includes about 96,000 distinct CDR3 sequences, approximately 8.4% of them seen just once. The specimen comprised CD8+ T cells not binding an NS4B(214-222) dextramer, sorted from PBMCs, sampled more than 13 days after the first yellow fever vaccination. Source of these receptors: a man between 18 and 35 years old who received the YFV17D yellow fever vaccine. Each CDR3 is given with its conserved first and last residue. The D gene is left open where the match is weak. Part of the rows lack a size; the others show once, few, many or a class for expanded clones.

CDR3	DNA	size	D	V	J
CASSERGQGSEAFF	TGTGCCAGCAGTGAAAGGGGACAGGGATCTGAAGCTTTCTTT	.	TRBD1	TRBV2	TRBJ1-1
CSARQGSYEQYF	TGCAGTGCCAGACAGGGGTCCTACGAGCAGTACTTC	.	TRBD1	TRBV20-1	TRBJ2-7
CASSLANRDYEQYF	TGTGCCAGCAGCTTAGCGAATCGAGACTACGAGCAGTACTTC	few	.	TRBV7-2	TRBJ2-7
CSAEGTGTGTYNSPLHF	TGCAGTGCCGAGGGAACCGGGACAGGGACTTATAATTCACCCCTCCACTTT	few	TRBD1	TRBV20-1	TRBJ1-6
CASSPEWASSDTQYF	TGTGCCAGCAGCCCCGAATGGGCTAGCTCAGATACGCAGTATTTT	few	.	TRBV27	TRBJ2-3
CASATHRVTDTQYF	TGTGCCAGCGCAACACACAGGGTTACAGATACGCAGTATTTT	many	.	TRBV28	TRBJ2-3
CASKVGPGREAFF	TGTGCCAGCAAGGTCGGTCCGGGGCGGGAAGCTTTCTTT	few	.	TRBV6-1	TRBJ1-1
CASSVSGGTDTQYF	TGTGCCAGCAGCGTTAGCGGGGGCACAGATACGCAGTATTTT	.	TRBD2	TRBV12-3/TRBV12-4	TRBJ2-3
CASSYTGLTEAFF	TGTGCCAGCAGTTACACCGGACTTACTGAAGCTTTCTTT	few	.	TRBV6-5	TRBJ1-1
CASSLGQGAADTQYF	TGCGCCAGCAGCCTGGGACAGGGGGCTGCAGATACGCAGTATTTT	many	TRBD1	TRBV12-3/TRBV12-4	TRBJ2-3
CASSLPASGGTDTQYF	TGTGCCAGCAGTTTACCGGCTAGCGGGGGAACAGATACGCAGTATTTT	.	TRBD2	TRBV12-3/TRBV12-4	TRBJ2-3
CASSLLVGRAGPRGTEAFF	TGTGCCAGCAGCTTATTAGTGGGTCGGGCAGGGCCCCGAGGCACTGAAGCTTTCTTT	few	.	TRBV11-1	TRBJ1-1
CSVELGSGEQYF	TGCAGCGTTGAGTTAGGGTCGGGGGAGCAGTACTTC	.	.	TRBV29-1	TRBJ2-7
CASSRGQGVPRTDTQYF	TGTGCCAGCAGCCGGGGACAGGGGGTCCCCCGCACAGATACGCAGTATTTT	few	TRBD1	TRBV6-1	TRBJ2-3
CASSVGLPRETQYF	TGTGCCAGCAGTGTCGGCCTCCCCCGGGAGACCCAGTACTTC	few	.	TRBV6-1	TRBJ2-5
CASGAGTDAFSPLRF	TGCGCCAGCGGTGCCGGGACAGATGCCTTTTCACCCCTCCGCTTT	.	TRBD1	TRBV4-1	TRBJ1-6
CASSQDGYGYTF	TGCGCCAGCAGCCAGGACGGCTATGGCTACACCTTC	many	.	TRBV5-1	TRBJ1-2
CASSLAGGNQPQHF	TGTGCCAGCAGCTTAGCGGGAGGGAATCAGCCCCAGCATTTT	few	.	TRBV7-9	TRBJ1-5
CASSAGAGASSYNEQFF	TGCGCCAGCAGTGCGGGAGCGGGGGCCAGCTCCTACAATGAGCAGTTCTTC	.	TRBD2	TRBV4-1	TRBJ2-1
CASSGGPLYGYTF	TGTGCCAGCAGTGGGGGGCCCCTCTATGGCTACACCTTC	.	.	TRBV6-6	TRBJ1-2
CASSPEQGPFYNSPLHF	TGTGCCAGCAGCCCGGAACAAGGTCCCTTCTATAATTCACCCCTCCACTTT	.	.	TRBV5-5	TRBJ1-6
CASSPFGGWASYEQYF	TGTGCCAGTAGTCCGTTCGGGGGATGGGCCTCCTACGAGCAGTACTTC	.	.	TRBV19	TRBJ2-7
CAISGGKGSYEQYF	TGTGCCATCAGTGGCGGGAAGGGGTCCTACGAGCAGTACTTC	few	.	TRBV10-3	TRBJ2-7
CASSYSGGTEAFF	TGTGCCAGCAGTTACTCAGGGGGCACTGAAGCTTTCTTT	many	.	TRBV6-5	TRBJ1-1
CASSARTGPYGYTF	TGTGCCAGCAGCGCCAGGACAGGGCCCTATGGCTACACCTTC	few	TRBD1	TRBV7-8	TRBJ1-2
CASSLHLSESSYNEQFF	TGTGCCAGCAGCTTGCACCTCTCAGAAAGCTCCTACAATGAGCAGTTCTTC	many	.	TRBV5-6	TRBJ2-1
CAAGTSGREELFF	TGTGCCGCCGGGACTAGCGGTAGGGAGGAGCTGTTTTTT	.	TRBD2	TRBV4-2	TRBJ2-2
CSAEAGASDTQYF	TGCAGTGCTGAAGCGGGGGCCTCAGATACGCAGTATTTT	few	TRBD2	TRBV20-1	TRBJ2-3
CASSYVTGESPYYGYTF	TGTGCCAGCAGTTACGTGACAGGGGAGTCGCCTTATTATGGCTACACCTTC	.	TRBD1	TRBV6-2/TRBV6-3	TRBJ1-2
CASSQERATYGYTF	TGCGCCAGCAGCCAAGAGCGGGCGACCTATGGCTACACCTTC	few	.	TRBV4-1	TRBJ1-2
CSANPRGWVTGELFF	TGCAGTGCCAATCCCCGGGGGTGGGTGACCGGGGAGCTGTTTTTT	.	.	TRBV20-1	TRBJ2-2
CASSFGAGGRTDTQYF	TGTGCCAGCAGCTTCGGAGCGGGGGGCCGCACAGATACGCAGTATTTT	.	TRBD2	TRBV7-2	TRBJ2-3
CASSQDVGANTGELFF	TGCGCCAGCAGCCAAGATGTGGGGGCGAACACCGGGGAGCTGTTTTTT	many	.	TRBV4-1	TRBJ2-2
CASSATGIGPSYEQYF	TGTGCCAGCAGCGCGACAGGGATTGGGCCCTCCTACGAGCAGTACTTC	few	TRBD1	TRBV7-9	TRBJ2-7